A selection of T cell receptor beta chains follows, all from one sample in a study of blood T cell repertoires in COVID-19. Some clones are missing from TCRdb's copy, which holds only in-frame ones; the method was immunoSEQ multiplex PCR. The table lists over 100,000 clones, more than 80% of them singletons. The source material was peripheral blood. The receptors come from a human donor in a cohort sampled during active COVID-19. Each CDR3 is given with its conserved first and last residue. Fields, in order: J gene, clone size, D gene, V gene, CDR3 protein, CDR3 DNA. The D gene is left open where the match is weak. Clone size, where shown, is once, few, many, or a class for clones that have expanded.

J: TRBJ1-1
size: NA
D: NA
V: TRBV6-5
CDR3: CAARRGEKSKTEAFF
DNA: TGTGCCGCTAGGCGAGGCGAGAAGTCGAAAACTGAAGCTTTCTTT

J: TRBJ2-7
size: NA
D: TRBD1
V: TRBV5-1
CDR3: CASSPGQALSYEQYF
DNA: TGCGCCAGCAGCCCGGGACAGGCCCTCTCCTACGAGCAGTACTTC

J: TRBJ1-1
size: NA
D: NA
V: TRBV6-5
CDR3: CASRYVEMDTEAFF
DNA: TGTGCCAGCAGATATGTCGAGATGGACACTGAAGCTTTCTTT

J: TRBJ1-4
size: NA
D: NA
V: TRBV28
CDR3: CASSPQVANEKLFF
DNA: TGTGCCAGCAGTCCACAGGTGGCTAATGAAAAACTGTTTTTT

J: TRBJ2-5
size: NA
D: TRBD1
V: TRBV27
CDR3: CASSLYRGIETQYF
DNA: TGTGCCAGCAGTTTATACAGGGGGATCGAGACCCAGTACTTC

J: TRBJ1-2
size: NA
D: NA
V: TRBV7-9
CDR3: CASSLGQNYGYTF
DNA: TGTGCCAGCAGCTTAGGACAGAACTATGGCTACACCTTC

J: TRBJ2-7
size: NA
D: NA
V: TRBV6-5
CDR3: CASGMQGGEQYF
DNA: TGTGCCAGCGGGATGCAGGGGGGCGAGCAGTACTTC

J: TRBJ2-1
size: NA
D: TRBD2
V: TRBV18
CDR3: CASSPLSLAGGPDKPEQFF
DNA: TGTGCCAGCTCACCCTTGTCTCTAGCGGGGGGGCCAGATAAACCTGAGCAGTTCTTC

J: TRBJ1-6
size: NA
D: TRBD1
V: TRBV4-3
CDR3: CASSQGTGSSYNSPLHF
DNA: TGCGCCAGCAGCCAAGGGACAGGGAGCTCCTATAATTCACCCCTCCACTTT

J: TRBJ1-5
size: NA
D: NA
V: TRBV18
CDR3: CASSPGTQNNQPQHF
DNA: TGTGCCAGCTCACCAGGGACACAAAACAATCAGCCCCAGCATTTT

J: TRBJ2-5
size: NA
D: NA
V: TRBV5-4
CDR3: CASSRTEQETQYF
DNA: TGTGCCAGCAGCCGGACAGAGCAAGAGACCCAGTACTTC

J: TRBJ1-2
size: NA
D: NA
V: TRBV4-3
CDR3: CASSQVTRGDGYTF
DNA: TGCGCCAGCAGCCAAGTCACCAGGGGCGATGGCTACACCTTC

J: TRBJ1-5
size: NA
D: NA
V: TRBV5-5
CDR3: CASSQLGTFPRSNQPQHF
DNA: TGTGCCAGCAGCCAACTGGGGACATTTCCCCGTAGCAATCAGCCCCAGCATTTT

J: TRBJ2-7
size: NA
D: NA
V: TRBV11-2
CDR3: CASSLDHYVSSYEQYF
DNA: TGTGCCAGCAGCTTAGATCACTACGTGAGCTCCTACGAGCAGTACTTC

J: TRBJ1-4
size: NA
D: NA
V: TRBV18
CDR3: CASSPTGAPNEKLFF
DNA: TGTGCCAGCTCACCGACAGGAGCCCCTAATGAAAAACTGTTTTTT

J: TRBJ2-1
size: NA
D: TRBD1
V: TRBV28
CDR3: CASRPGQVYNEQFF
DNA: TGTGCCAGCAGACCAGGACAGGTTTACAATGAGCAGTTCTTC

J: TRBJ2-7
size: NA
D: NA
V: TRBV11-3
CDR3: CASSPGFESYEQYF
DNA: TGTGCCAGCAGCCCAGGATTTGAGTCCTACGAGCAGTACTTC

J: TRBJ1-3
size: few
D: NA
V: TRBV4-1
CDR3: CASSQERGGFSPRNTIYF
DNA: TGCGCCAGCAGCCAAGAAAGGGGGGGGTTTTCCCCGCGAAACACCATATATTTT

J: TRBJ2-7
size: few
D: TRBD1
V: TRBV5-1
CDR3: CASSSNRRTGDYEQYF
DNA: TGCGCCAGCAGCTCGAATAGAAGGACAGGGGACTACGAGCAGTACTTC

J: TRBJ1-3
size: few
D: TRBD1
V: TRBV19
CDR3: CASTRDSSGNTIYF
DNA: TGTGCCAGTACACGGGACAGCTCTGGAAACACCATATATTTT

J: TRBJ1-6
size: NA
D: NA
V: TRBV27
CDR3: CASSVLGGSYNSPLHF
DNA: TGTGCCAGCAGTGTTCTGGGGGGCTCCTATAATTCACCCCTCCACTTT

J: TRBJ2-7
size: NA
D: NA
V: TRBV10-3
CDR3: CAISRIRDEQYF
DNA: TGTGCCATCAGTAGAATCCGGGACGAGCAGTACTTC

J: TRBJ2-4
size: NA
D: NA
V: TRBV5-4
CDR3: CASSLFGGLAKNIQYF
DNA: TGTGCCAGCAGCTTGTTTGGCGGACTAGCCAAAAACATTCAGTACTTC

J: TRBJ1-5
size: NA
D: NA
V: TRBV6-5
CDR3: CASSPRVTQPQHF
DNA: TGTGCCAGCAGCCCACGGGTGACTCAGCCCCAGCATTTT

J: TRBJ1-2
size: NA
D: NA
V: TRBV10-3
CDR3: CAISESGLSRDYGYTF
DNA: TGTGCCATCAGTGAGTCTGGACTATCCCGGGATTATGGCTACACCTTC

J: TRBJ1-2
size: NA
D: TRBD1
V: TRBV7-6
CDR3: CASSLGVGTGSGYTF
DNA: TGTGCCAGCAGCTTAGGGGTGGGGACAGGGAGCGGCTACACCTTC

J: TRBJ2-2
size: NA
D: NA
V: TRBV3-1/TRBV3-2
CDR3: CASSQAPGELFF
DNA: TGTGCCAGCAGCCAAGCTCCCGGGGAGCTGTTTTTT

J: TRBJ2-5
size: NA
D: TRBD2
V: TRBV7-2
CDR3: CASNLGLATETQYF
DNA: TGTGCCAGCAACCTGGGACTAGCCACCGAGACCCAGTACTTC

J: TRBJ2-5
size: NA
D: TRBD1
V: TRBV6-5
CDR3: CASRDRGFQETQYF
DNA: TGTGCCAGCAGAGACAGGGGGTTCCAAGAGACCCAGTACTTC

J: TRBJ2-7
size: NA
D: TRBD2
V: TRBV6-2/TRBV6-3
CDR3: CASSYSSGSYEQYF
DNA: TGTGCCAGCAGTTACTCTAGCGGGAGCTACGAGCAGTACTTC

J: TRBJ2-6
size: NA
D: NA
V: TRBV5-1
CDR3: CASSLSFSGANVLTF
DNA: TGCGCCAGCAGCTTGTCCTTCTCTGGGGCCAACGTCCTGACTTTC

J: TRBJ2-7
size: NA
D: TRBD2
V: TRBV5-6
CDR3: CASQTSGYEQYF
DNA: TGTGCCAGCCAGACTAGCGGGTACGAGCAGTACTTC

J: TRBJ2-7
size: NA
D: NA
V: TRBV18
CDR3: CASSPSRQGLEQYF
DNA: TGTGCCAGCTCACCAAGCAGACAGGGACTCGAGCAGTACTTC

J: TRBJ1-2
size: NA
D: TRBD1
V: TRBV5-1
CDR3: CASSSTGGNYGYTF
DNA: TGCGCCAGCAGCTCCACAGGGGGCAACTATGGCTACACCTTC

J: TRBJ2-1
size: NA
D: TRBD1
V: TRBV9
CDR3: CASSVMTMGRGSYNEQFF
DNA: TGTGCCAGCAGCGTAATGACGATGGGCAGGGGGTCCTACAATGAGCAGTTCTTC